These T cell receptor beta chains were read from a single sample in a study of OX40 agonist ivuxolimab in advanced cancers. Some clones are missing from TCRdb's copy, which holds only in-frame ones; the method was immunoSEQ multiplex PCR. The table records about 77,000 clones, around nine tenths of them present only once. Sequencing was performed on CD4+ or CD8+ T cells sorted from blood, taken in a trial of the OX40 agonist ivuxolimab. These receptors came from an adult with an advanced solid tumor such as melanoma, head and neck, liver or kidney cancer. Both conserved end residues are part of each CDR3. Fields, in order: D gene, V gene, clone size, J gene, CDR3 protein, CDR3 DNA. A D gene is named only where the DNA matches it firmly. The size of a clone is reported for some rows only, either as once, few or many, or as a class for expanded clones.

D: NA
V: TRBV11-2
size: NA
J: TRBJ2-3
CDR3: CASSFEKGWGPVNTDTQYF
DNA: TGTGCCAGCAGCTTCGAAAAGGGGTGGGGGCCAGTTAACACAGATACGCAGTATTTT

D: NA
V: TRBV27
size: NA
J: TRBJ1-2
CDR3: CANPLSITGRPNYGYTF
DNA: TGTGCCAACCCTTTATCTATTACAGGGAGGCCCAACTATGGCTACACCTTC

D: NA
V: TRBV7-8
size: NA
J: TRBJ2-3
CDR3: CASSVNVDVDTQYF
DNA: TGTGCCAGCAGCGTTAATGTGGATGTAGATACGCAGTATTTT

D: NA
V: TRBV28
size: medium-sized
J: TRBJ2-7
CDR3: CASSLLGGDLYEQYF
DNA: TGTGCCAGCAGTTTATTGGGGGGTGACTTGTACGAGCAGTACTTC

D: TRBD2
V: TRBV5-6
size: NA
J: TRBJ2-1
CDR3: CASSQRTSGGSASEQFF
DNA: TGTGCCAGCAGCCAACGGACTAGCGGGGGCTCCGCCAGTGAGCAGTTCTTC

D: NA
V: TRBV6-5
size: NA
J: TRBJ1-5
CDR3: CASRRQRNQPQHF
DNA: TGTGCCAGCAGAAGACAGAGAAATCAGCCCCAGCATTTT

D: NA
V: TRBV6-5
size: NA
J: TRBJ1-4
CDR3: CASTPRGLNEKLFF
DNA: TGTGCCAGCACCCCGCGAGGACTTAATGAAAAACTGTTTTTT

D: NA
V: TRBV19
size: NA
J: TRBJ2-7
CDR3: CASSIGAGSLEQYF
DNA: TGTGCCAGTAGTATTGGGGCGGGCAGCCTGGAGCAGTACTTC

D: TRBD1
V: TRBV19
size: NA
J: TRBJ1-4
CDR3: CASSMATGVEKLFF
DNA: TGTGCCAGTAGTATGGCGACAGGGGTGGAAAAACTGTTTTTT

D: NA
V: TRBV4-2
size: NA
J: TRBJ2-5
CDR3: CASSDLGGRARETQYF
DNA: TGTGCCAGCAGCGACCTGGGCGGAAGGGCCCGAGAGACCCAGTACTTC

D: NA
V: TRBV30
size: NA
J: TRBJ1-2
CDR3: CASSMRWIDYGYTF
DNA: TGTGCCTCCTCAATGAGATGGATCGACTATGGCTACACCTTC

D: NA
V: TRBV4-2
size: NA
J: TRBJ2-3
CDR3: CASSHPSGQASSTDTQYF
DNA: TGTGCCAGCAGCCATCCCTCGGGCCAAGCGTCTAGCACAGATACGCAGTATTTT

D: NA
V: TRBV20-1
size: few
J: TRBJ1-1
CDR3: CSASSATEAFF
DNA: TGCAGTGCTAGCAGCGCGACTGAAGCTTTCTTT

D: NA
V: TRBV6-5
size: NA
J: TRBJ1-3
CDR3: CASIQTVSGNTIYF
DNA: TGTGCCAGCATCCAGACGGTCTCTGGAAACACCATATATTTT

D: NA
V: TRBV19
size: once
J: TRBJ1-1
CDR3: CASSAQLLNTEAFF
DNA: TGTGCCAGTAGCGCACAACTACTGAACACTGAAGCTTTCTTT

D: NA
V: TRBV6-5
size: NA
J: TRBJ2-5
CDR3: CASSFSPTPLGETQYF
DNA: TGTGCCAGCAGTTTCTCCCCAACCCCTCTCGGAGAGACCCAGTACTTC

D: TRBD1
V: TRBV30
size: NA
J: TRBJ2-6
CDR3: CAWMRGGFGANVLTF
DNA: TGTGCCTGGATGCGAGGGGGCTTTGGGGCCAACGTCCTGACTTTC

D: NA
V: TRBV7-6
size: NA
J: TRBJ1-4
CDR3: CASSPIGGNEKLFF
DNA: TGTGCCAGCAGCCCCATCGGGGGGAATGAAAAACTGTTTTTT

D: TRBD2
V: TRBV5-1
size: NA
J: TRBJ2-1
CDR3: CASSLGLADYNEQFF
DNA: TGCGCCAGCAGCTTGGGACTAGCGGATTACAATGAGCAGTTCTTC

D: NA
V: TRBV10-3
size: NA
J: TRBJ1-2
CDR3: CAISAYTGYTF
DNA: TGTGCCATCAGTGCATACACTGGCTACACCTTC

D: TRBD2
V: TRBV13
size: NA
J: TRBJ2-1
CDR3: CASSSSGRVFNEQFF
DNA: TGTGCCAGCAGCTCTAGCGGGAGGGTTTTTAATGAGCAGTTCTTC

D: NA
V: TRBV19
size: once
J: TRBJ1-4
CDR3: CASSIRGRWTNEKLFF
DNA: TGTGCCAGTAGTATTCGGGGGCGATGGACTAATGAAAAACTGTTTTTT

D: NA
V: TRBV5-1
size: NA
J: TRBJ2-3
CDR3: CASSFNKVTDTQYF
DNA: TGCGCCAGCAGCTTCAATAAGGTGACAGATACGCAGTATTTT